This TCR beta chain was found in a study of blood T cell repertoires in COVID-19. As for the study in general: Sites across the United States, Italy and Spain contributed samples from acute and convalescent COVID-19. The analysed material was cDNA or gDNA that came from T cells, B-cell-depleted T cells, or PBMCs.

Trimming took 2 bases from V and 1 from J, leaving 5 bases between them. The CDR3 has 13 amino acids. Germline V gene data show CDR1 as SGHTA and CDR2 as FQGTGA. TCRdb's table, derived via immunoSEQ multiplex PCR, lists solely in-frame clones and lacks some. The sample records over 250,000 clones, roughly 80% being singletons. The sample was peripheral blood. The receptor was isolated from a woman in her forties or fifties who had recovered from COVID-19. The V and J genes are TRBV7-3 and TRBJ1-1; D unclear. CDR3 in amino acids: CASSLSGNTEAFF. For the CDR3, the DNA is TGTGCCAGCAGCTTATCAGGGAACACTGAAGCTTTCTTT.